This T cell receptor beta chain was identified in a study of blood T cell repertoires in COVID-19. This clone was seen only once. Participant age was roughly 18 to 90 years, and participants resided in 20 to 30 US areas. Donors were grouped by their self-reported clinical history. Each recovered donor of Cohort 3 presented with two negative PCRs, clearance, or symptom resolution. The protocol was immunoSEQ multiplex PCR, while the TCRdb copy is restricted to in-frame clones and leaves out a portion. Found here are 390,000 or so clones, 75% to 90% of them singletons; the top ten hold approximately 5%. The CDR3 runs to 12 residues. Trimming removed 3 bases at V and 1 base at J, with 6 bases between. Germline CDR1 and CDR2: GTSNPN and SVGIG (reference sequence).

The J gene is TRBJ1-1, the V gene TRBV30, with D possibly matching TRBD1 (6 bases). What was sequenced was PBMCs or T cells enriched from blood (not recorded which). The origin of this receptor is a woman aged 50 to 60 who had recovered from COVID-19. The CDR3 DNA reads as TGTGCCTGGAGAGGGGGGAACACTGAAGCTTTCTTT. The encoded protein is CAWRGGNTEAFF.